Shown below are 18 T cell receptor beta chains from a single sample sequenced in a study of Graves' ophthalmopathy and Graves' hyperthyroidism. CDR3 regions of TCR beta were amplified from RNA transcripts. Second-round multiplex PCR followed a first-round RT-PCR using HTBI primers. TCRdb re-derived calls from the multiplex PCR reads in MiXCR, one entry per CDR3 protein. The data show about 370,000 distinct CDR3 sequences, with roughly 17% seen just once and 2% to 3% held by the top ten. What was sequenced was peripheral blood. Every receptor here comes from an adult woman with stable Graves' hyperthyroidism.

The J gene is TRBJ2-7, the V gene TRBV11-2; 10 positions match TRBD2. The CDR3 covers 16 residues. Trimming cost V 4 bases and J 0 bases; bases outside gene matches: 6. Germline CDR1 and CDR2: SGHAT and FQNNGV. CDR3 sequence reads: CASSSLGTSVSYEQYF. CDR3 sequence (DNA): TGTGCCAGCAGCTCATTAGGGACTAGCGTCTCCTACGAGCAGTACTTC.

At least ten counts were recorded for this clonotype. The rearrangement links TRBV12-3 or TRBV12-4 to TRBJ2-5, with D perhaps being TRBD1 or TRBD2 (5 bases each). V lost 8 bases and J 4 bases, leaving 20 bases between the germline ends. This CDR3 spans 15 amino acids. As DNA, the CDR3 is TGTGCCAGCGGTTCTTGGGACCAGAGAGTAGAGACCCAGTACTTC. It specifies CASGSWDQRVETQYF.

This clonotype was found many times. This rearrangement joins TRBV12-3 or TRBV12-4 to TRBJ1-6; TRBD1 agrees at 8 bases. J was trimmed by 8 bases and V by 6 bases; bases with no gene match: 6. CDR3 length equals 14 residues. The CDR3 sequence is CASRLTGVDSPLHF. The CDR3 region has the DNA TGTGCCAGCAGGTTGACAGGGGTCGATTCACCCCTCCACTTT.

The sample holds many counts of this clonotype. The chain is built from TRBV6-6 and TRBJ1-1; D not resolved. V was pared by 3 bases and J by 2 bases, with 7 bases between. Germline values: CDR1 MNHNY, CDR2 SVGAGI (reference sequence). CDR3 size: 13 residues. The CDR3 protein is CASSYITNTEAFF. The CDR3 nucleotides are TGTGCCAGCAGTTATATCACAAACACTGAAGCTTTCTTT.

CDR3 nucleotides: TGTGCCAGCAGTGCGTTCAGGGGAGACAATCAGCCCCAGCATTTT. This sequence encodes CASSAFRGDNQPQHF. V gene TRBV2 combines with J gene TRBJ1-5, with D possibly being TRBD1 (6 bases). The germline V gene has CDR1 SNHLY and CDR2 FYNNEI. Trimming shortened V by 4 bases and J by 3 bases, and 13 bases separated the two germline ends. The CDR3 spans 15 residues. Filled out from reference TRBV2 and TRBJ1-5, the complete variable domain reads EPEVTQTPSHQVTQMGQEVILRCVPISNHLYFYWYRQILGQKVEFLVSFYNNEISEKSEIFDDQFSVERPDGSNFTLKIRSTKLEDSAMYFCASSAFRGDNQPQHFGDGTRLSIL.

In this sample, this clonotype turned up many times. The chain recombines TRBV12-5 with TRBJ2-1; D is ambiguous. CDR3 length equals 15 residues. Germline CDR1 LGHNT, CDR2 FRNRAP. Trimming cost V 6 bases and J 4 bases, with 16 bases left between them. This CDR3 is CASGSLVTTYNEQFF. DNA for the CDR3: TGTGCTAGTGGCTCCTTGGTGACAACTTACAATGAGCAGTTCTTC.

At least ten counts were recorded for this clonotype. V gene TRBV14 combines with J gene TRBJ1-6, with D unclear. CDR3 length: 17 amino acids. Germline CDR1 SGHDN, CDR2 FVKESK. With 3 bases removed from V and 9 bases from J, the gap between germline ends came to 21 bases. In DNA, the CDR3 is TGTGCCAGCAGCCAGACCCCGCAAGTCTGGGGTTCTTCACCCCTCCACTTT. Amino acid sequence: CASSQTPQVWGSSPLHF.

The V call is TRBV20-1, the J call TRBJ1-5; D is perhaps TRBD1 (5 bases). Germline V gene data show CDR1 as DFQATT and CDR2 as SNEGSKA (reference sequence). This CDR3 has 15 residues. V was pared by 3 bases and J by 5 bases, with 17 bases between. The CDR3 sequence: CSASLGQGGDQPQHF. DNA of the CDR3: TGCAGTGCTAGCTTGGGCCAGGGCGGCGATCAGCCCCAGCATTTT.

This clonotype has at least ten counts. The chain recombines TRBV10-3 with TRBJ2-7; D tentatively fits TRBD1 or TRBD2 (6 bases each). The CDR3 spans 16 residues. The germline V and J ends were trimmed by 0 bases and 1 base, with 13 bases remaining between them. Germline V CDR1 and CDR2: ENHRY, SYGVKD. The CDR3 region is CAISESGGGRSYEQYF. The CDR3 DNA follows: TGTGCCATCAGTGAGTCGGGGGGCGGGCGGTCCTACGAGCAGTACTTC.

This clonotype was observed a handful of times. The junction and the germline gene differ at one end; a read error may be behind it. CDR3 region: CASSTDREGLAGGVWDKNIKYF. In DNA, the CDR3 is TGTGCCAGCAGTACCGACAGGGAGGGACTAGCGGGAGGAGTTTGGGATAAAAACATTAAGTACTTC. The rearrangement links TRBV6-4 to TRBJ2-4; 15 bases are shared with TRBD2. Germline CDR1 is MRHNA and CDR2 is SNTAGT. The CDR3 spans 22 residues.

This clonotype was recorded at least ten times. The rearrangement uses TRBV20-1 and TRBJ1-5; 10 positions match TRBD1. In germline, CDR1 is DFQATT, CDR2 SNEGSKA (reference sequence). Trimming cost V 5 bases and J 4 bases; bases outside gene matches: 5. The CDR3 is 14 residues long. DNA of the CDR3: TGCAGTGCTTCAAGACAGGGGGCAAATCAGCCCCAGCATTTT. Its protein product is CSASRQGANQPQHF.

This clonotype was counted at least ten times. This chain uses TRBV15 with TRBJ2-7; tentatively, D is TRBD1 (5 bases). CDR1 LNHNV and CDR2 YYDKDF come from the germline V gene (reference sequence). V was trimmed by 1 base and J by 6 bases, leaving 10 bases between them. The CDR3 sequence is 13 residues long. DNA of the CDR3: TGTGCCACCAGCAGAGTGGACACTATCGAGCAGTACTTC. This sequence encodes CATSRVDTIEQYF. The full variable domain, in which reference TRBV15 and TRBJ2-7 provide the parts outside the CDR3, is DAMVIQNPRYQVTQFGKPVTLSCSQTLNHNVMYWYQQKSSQAPKLLFHYYDKDFNNEADTPDNFQSRRPNTSFCFLDIRSPGLGDTAMYLCATSRVDTIEQYFGPGTRLTVT.

This clonotype came up many times. A read error is possible here, since a much larger clone lies one base away. The V and J genes are TRBV7-4 and TRBJ1-2; D is uncertain. V was pared by 5 bases and J by 6 bases, with 4 bases between. This CDR3 is 10 amino acids long. CDR1 and CDR2 (germline): SGHVT, SQSDAQ. CDR3 nucleotide sequence: TGTGCCAGCAGCCGCGATGGCTACACCTTC. It encodes CASSRDGYTF.

This chain connects TRBV6-1 to TRBJ1-1, with D uncertain. Trimming removed 6 bases at V and 1 base at J, with 15 bases between. Germline V gives CDR1 MNHNS, CDR2 SASEGT. This CDR3 contains 15 residues. In DNA form, the CDR3 reads TGTGCCAGCAGCCTCGGCGGGCATACGAACACTGAAGCTTTCTTT. It specifies CASSLGGHTNTEAFF.

In this sample, this clonotype turned up many times. The CDR3 is CASSFSGGRYTF. CDR3 nucleotides: TGTGCCAGCAGTTTCTCAGGCGGTCGCTACACCTTC. The chain combines TRBV28 with TRBJ1-2; D is uncertain. The CDR3 is 12 amino acids. Trimming cost V 3 bases and J 9 bases, with 11 bases left between them. Germline values: CDR1 MDHEN, CDR2 SYDVKM.

This clonotype occurred many times. The chain couples TRBV12-3 or TRBV12-4 to TRBJ2-5, with D perhaps matching TRBD2 (6 bases). This CDR3 region has 15 residues. V lost 6 bases and J 2 bases, leaving 16 bases between the germline ends. The CDR3 region has the DNA TGTGCCAGCAGGACCACGGGACTTACTCAAGAGACCCAGTACTTC. Protein product: CASRTTGLTQETQYF.

This clonotype was detected only once. A much larger clone lies a single base off, so this may be a read error. CDR3: CASSSLKGHRDNYGYTF. CDR3 sequence (DNA): TGTGCCAGCAGCTCATTAAAAGGACACCGAGATAACTATGGCTACACCTTC. J is TRBJ1-2 and V is TRBV11-2; TRBD1 might be the D (5 bases). The CDR3 consists of 17 residues. The V gene's germline CDR1 is SGHAT and CDR2 FQNNGV. Trimming left V 4 bases short and J 1 base short, with 19 bases between. Using reference TRBV11-2 and TRBJ1-2 for the parts outside the CDR3, the full variable domain is EAGVAQSPRYKIIEKRQSVAFWCNPISGHATLYWYQQILGQGPKLLIQFQNNGVVDDSQLPKDRFSAERLKGVDSTLKIQPAKLEDSAVYLCASSSLKGHRDNYGYTFGSGTRLTVV.

This clonotype came up a few times. This may arise from a read error, as a much more abundant clone is one base away. The chain is built from TRBV20-1 and TRBJ2-4; possibly TRBD1 for D (6 bases). Per germline, CDR1 DFQATT and CDR2 SNEGSKA (reference sequence). CDR3 length: 12 residues. This chain's CDR3 is CSAVRQENMQYF. Here the CDR3 DNA reads TGCAGTGCTGTACGACAGGAAAACATGCAGTACTTC.